The 18 T cell receptor beta chains below were found in one sample sequenced in a study of cytotoxic CD8 clonotypes in ibrutinib-treated CLL. Measured with immunoSEQ multiplex PCR; TCRdb has only the in-frame clones, and not every one. The sample has over 14,000 clones, 70% seen once. The sample was PBMCs, taken before ibrutinib treatment. These receptors were taken from a human donor with chronic lymphocytic leukemia.

This clone was picked up a small number of times. This chain connects TRBV18 to TRBJ2-6; unclear D gene. The CDR3 is 16 residues long. Germline lookup yields CDR1 KGHSH and CDR2 LQKENI. Trimming removed 0 bases from V and 4 bases from J, with 10 bases in between. The CDR3 spells CASSPPGYTGANVLTF. In DNA, the CDR3 is TGTGCCAGCTCACCACCGGGGTATACCGGGGCCAACGTCCTGACTTTC.

The chain couples TRBV28 to TRBJ2-7, with 7 nucleotides matching TRBD1. J gave up 3 bases and V 6 bases, and 14 bases lay outside the gene matches. CDR1 is MDHEN, CDR2 SYDVKM, per germline. This CDR3 region has 16 residues. CDR3 amino acids: CASSQPTGVSHYEQYF. CDR3 coding DNA: TGTGCCAGCAGCCAACCCACAGGGGTGTCGCACTACGAGCAGTACTTC.

The rearrangement links TRBV2 to TRBJ1-2, with D unresolved. The germline V and J ends were trimmed by 5 bases and 4 bases, with 8 bases remaining between them. This CDR3 has 12 amino acids. Germline V lookup: CDR1 SNHLY, CDR2 FYNNEI. CDR3 protein: CASSLAPYGYTF. The DNA of the CDR3 is TGTGCCAGCAGTTTGGCCCCCTATGGCTACACCTTC.

This chain uses TRBV28 with TRBJ1-5, with 10 positions matching TRBD1. V was clipped by 5 bases and J by 6 bases; unmatched bases: 13. Per germline, CDR1 MDHEN and CDR2 SYDVKM. This CDR3 has 17 amino acids. The CDR3 loop is CASSAPGTGARIQPQHF. The CDR3 region has the DNA TGTGCCAGCAGTGCCCCCGGGACAGGGGCCCGAATTCAGCCCCAGCATTTT.

This clone was counted once. CDR3 protein: CASSQLGPGANVLTF. In DNA, the CDR3 is TGCGCCAGCAGCCAACTGGGTCCCGGGGCCAACGTCCTGACTTTC. The genes are TRBV4-3 and TRBJ2-6; D not resolved. From germline, CDR1 is LGHNA and CDR2 YSLEER. V was trimmed by 2 bases and J by 4 bases, leaving 9 bases between them. The CDR3 extends over 15 amino acids.

The rearrangement uses TRBV30 and TRBJ2-3, with D tentatively TRBD1 or TRBD2 (5 bases each). The CDR3 has 14 amino acids. V was trimmed by 3 bases and J by 5 bases, leaving 15 bases between them. The germline V gene encodes CDR1 GTSNPN and CDR2 SVGIG (reference sequence). The chain's CDR3 is CAWSGPPGLDTQYF. The CDR3 DNA is TGTGCCTGGAGCGGACCCCCGGGGCTAGATACGCAGTATTTT.

The chain uses TRBV11-2 and TRBJ2-3; D possibly uses TRBD1 or TRBD2 (5 bases each). Germline CDR1 is SGHAT and CDR2 is FQNNGV. CDR3 length equals 14 residues. Between the trimmed V and J ends, which lost 5 bases and 3 bases, there was a span of 12 bases. For the CDR3, the DNA is TGTGCCAGCAGCCCTACCGAGGGGACAGATACGCAGTATTTT. It yields the protein CASSPTEGTDTQYF.

This clone was seen once. J is TRBJ2-7 and V is TRBV19; 7 nucleotides line up with TRBD2. V shed 5 bases and J 3 bases; nucleotides not matched to a gene: 7. Looked up from germline, CDR1 is LNHDA and CDR2 is SQIVND (reference sequence). The CDR3 is made up of 14 amino acids. CDR3 region: CASSPRDYNYEQYF. The CDR3 DNA is TGTGCCAGTAGTCCTCGGGACTACAACTACGAGCAGTACTTC.

The chain couples TRBV30 to TRBJ1-2, with 12 nucleotides matching TRBD1. From germline, CDR1 is GTSNPN and CDR2 SVGIG (reference sequence). V was pared by 3 bases and J by 5 bases, with 10 bases of the junction left unmatched. This CDR3 has 16 residues. The CDR3 DNA reads as TGTGCCTGGAGCCCCGGGGGGGGACAGGGGGCGTATGGCTACACCTTC. It yields the protein CAWSPGGGQGAYGYTF.

V and J are TRBV10-3 and TRBJ2-1, with 7 bases matching TRBD1. Trimming at V came to 10 bases and at J to 8 bases, leaving 11 bases not matched to a gene. This CDR3 contains 13 residues. Germline assignment: CDR1 ENHRY and CDR2 SYGVKD. In DNA, the CDR3 is TGTGCCACCGAGGACAGGTCATCGGATGAGCAGTTCTTC. Residues: CATEDRSSDEQFF.

The CDR3 DNA reads TGTGCCAGCAGCTTTAGCCAGACAACCTACGAGCAGTACTTC. This translates into CASSFSQTTYEQYF. The V call is TRBV7-9, the J call TRBJ2-7; no definite D call. The CDR3 covers 14 residues. Between the trimmed V and J ends, which lost 3 bases and 2 bases, there was a span of 11 bases. Germline lookup yields CDR1 SEHNR and CDR2 FQNEAQ (reference sequence). Using reference TRBV7-9 and TRBJ2-7 for the parts outside the CDR3, the full variable domain is DTGVSQNPRHKITKRGQNVTFRCDPISEHNRLYWYRQTLGQGPEFLTYFQNEAQLEKSRLLSDRFSAERPKGSFSTLEIQRTEQGDSAMYLCASSFSQTTYEQYFGPGTRLTVT.

Concerning this clone: Within the sample, other DNA sequences also encode this same CDR3. V and J are TRBV27 and TRBJ1-1, with a possible D match to TRBD1 (6 bases). V lost 5 bases, J lost 1 base, and 11 bases lay in between. The CDR3 length is 14 residues. The germline V gene has CDR1 MNHEY and CDR2 SMNVEV (reference sequence). CDR3 residues: CASSPGGGNTEAFF. CDR3 DNA: TGTGCCAGCAGTCCCGGAGGGGGGAACACTGAAGCTTTCTTT.

CDR3 in amino acids: CASSQAESYGYTF. The CDR3 DNA reads TGCGCCAGCAGCCAGGCTGAGTCCTATGGCTACACCTTC. The J gene is TRBJ1-2, the V gene TRBV4-3; D unclear. The germline V gene encodes CDR1 LGHNA and CDR2 YSLEER. The CDR3 extends over 13 amino acids. V was pared by 3 bases and J by 4 bases, with 9 bases between.

The V call is TRBV5-1, the J call TRBJ2-2, with D unresolved. Looked up from germline, CDR1 is SGHRS and CDR2 is YFSETQ. The V end was cut by 4 bases, the J end by 4 bases, with 8 bases between. The CDR3 runs 13 residues. The CDR3 DNA follows: TGCGCCAGCAGCGCGACCGCCACCGGGGAGCTGTTTTTT. It encodes CASSATATGELFF. The complete variable domain, with remaining parts taken from reference TRBV5-1 and TRBJ2-2, reads KAGVTQTPRYLIKTRGQQVTLSCSPISGHRSVSWYQQTPGQGLQFLFEYFSETQRNKGNFPGRFSGRQFSNSRSEMNVSTLELGDSALYLCASSATATGELFFGEGSRLTVL.

V and J are TRBV6-5 and TRBJ1-5; D is undetermined. The CDR3 spans 15 residues. V was cut by 5 bases and J by 6 bases, with 17 bases left in between. Germline V gives CDR1 MNHEY, CDR2 SVGAGI. CDR3 protein: CASSQSKRARQPQHF. The CDR3 coding sequence is TGTGCCAGCAGTCAATCCAAGCGGGCTCGTCAGCCCCAGCATTTT.

In its sample, this clone was seen a few times. This chain joins TRBV7-2 and TRBJ2-7, with 9 bases that match TRBD1. Germline lookup yields CDR1 SGHTA and CDR2 FQGNSA. Trimming removed 6 bases from V and 6 bases from J; junction bases left unmatched: 9. The CDR3 is 14 amino acids. This CDR3 reads CASRAGTGTPEQYF. CDR3 sequence (DNA): TGTGCCAGCAGAGCCGGGACAGGGACCCCCGAGCAGTACTTC.

V usage is TRBV30 and J usage is TRBJ2-5, with D possibly being TRBD1 or TRBD2 (5 bases each). V lost 4 bases to trimming and J lost 2 bases, with 14 bases between them. Germline lookup yields CDR1 GTSNPN and CDR2 SVGIG (reference sequence). This CDR3 is 14 amino acids long. Written as DNA, the CDR3 is TGTGCCTGGAATCTAGGGACGGCTCAAGAGACCCAGTACTTC. Protein: CAWNLGTAQETQYF.

This chain uses TRBV6-6 with TRBJ2-7, with D uncertain. Per the germline V gene, CDR1 is MNHNY and CDR2 is SVGAGI (reference sequence). CDR3 length: 13 residues. Between the trimmed V and J ends, which lost 6 bases and 4 bases, there was a span of 13 bases. This chain's CDR3 is CASSSPTEYEQYF. Written as DNA, the CDR3 is TGTGCCAGCAGCTCCCCCACGGAATACGAGCAGTACTTC.